Presented here are 3 T cell receptor beta chains from one specimen sequenced in a study of technical replicates of blood from a handful of donors. Sequenced by immunoSEQ multiplex PCR; TCRdb stores in-frame clones only, minus some. Of roughly 80,000 clones detected, about 96% appear once; the ten largest clones hold about 0.2%. Sequencing was carried out using T cells isolated from PBMCs. These receptors originate from a human donor in good health.

The chain uses TRBV29-1 and TRBJ1-5; TRBD1 agrees at 8 bases. The germline CDR1 and CDR2 sequences are SQVTM and ANQGSEA. This CDR3 region has 13 residues. V trimming: 6 bases; J trimming: 4 bases; junction bases outside the gene matches: 5. The CDR3 nucleotides are TGCAGCGTCGGGGACAGGAGAAATCAGCCCCAGCATTTT. Encoded protein: CSVGDRRNQPQHF.

Comment on this clone: At one boundary the junction diverges from the germline segment, which might be a read error. This rearrangement joins TRBV23-1 to TRBJ2-7, with 8 bases fitting TRBD1. TRBV23-1 is an ORF for which the function is uncertain. The CDR3 spans 12 residues. The CDR3 spells CASSQSSGQGFF. For the CDR3, the DNA is TGCGCCAGCAGTCAATCGAGTGGACAGGGCTTCTTC.

The rearrangement joins TRBV4-1 to TRBJ2-1, with D unresolved. The CDR3 has 14 amino acids. V lost 4 bases and J lost 5, with 12 bases in between. Germline values: CDR1 MGHRA, CDR2 YSYEKL. The CDR3 spells CASSRDLINNEQFF. As DNA, the CDR3 is TGCGCCAGCAGCCGCGACTTAATTAACAATGAGCAGTTCTTC.